This TCR beta chain was recorded in a study of regulatory T cells in long-lasting Graves disease. About the research overall: By definition, persistent Graves' disease involved antithyroid drugs for over 5 years alongside positive TSH receptor antibodies.

Whole-study findings and limits: No thyroid tissue was studied; the work used peripheral blood only.

To make TCR beta libraries, researchers used iRepertoire HTBI primers and Arm-PCR of CDR3 regions. TCRdb independently ran MiXCR on the multiplex PCR reads; one entry per CDR3 protein. Among about 470,000 distinct CDR3 sequences listed, 20% to 25% were seen once. Noted time point: persistent/refractory GD, antithyroid drugs over 5 years with positive TRAb. Extracted RNA from PBMCs served as the source of the TCR library. This clonotype was observed at least ten times. Its antigen is not known. The CDR3 has 15 residues. Germline CDR1 and CDR2: MDHEN and SYDVKM. V lost 3 bases and J lost 6, with 15 bases in between.

Sequenced here: peripheral blood mononuclear cells (PBMCs), sampled when the disease was refractory, from a patient treated with antithyroid drugs. This TCR was recovered from a female donor with Graves disease. This chain connects TRBV28 to TRBJ1-5, with no clear D. The CDR3 DNA reads as TGTGCCAGCAGTTTGTGGGAAGGGAGGCGTCAGCCCCAGCATTTT. Residues: CASSLWEGRRQPQHF.